This record covers a single TCR beta chain. The data belong to a study of tumor-infiltrating lymphocytes in oesophageal squamous cell carcinoma. CDR1 is SGHTA and CDR2 is FQGNSA in the germline V gene. The CDR3 length is 15 residues. TCRdb independently ran MiXCR on the PCR reads; one entry per CDR3 protein. The sample contains 18,000 or so distinct CDR3 sequences, 35% to 45% of which appear only once. The TCR comes from a female donor with esophageal squamous cell carcinoma. Sequencing used normal esophageal tissue next to the tumor. V gene TRBV7-2 combines with J gene TRBJ2-6, with 11 bases lining up with TRBD2. The J call may be faulty, since TRBJ2-7 better matches the DNA end. The CDR3 bases are TGTGCCAGCAGCTTTATGACTAGCGGGATTAATGAGCAGTACTTC. It codes for CASSFMTSGINEQYF.